These T cell receptor beta chains were read from a single sample in a study of shared clonotypes between healthy human individuals. TCRdb's table, derived via immunoSEQ multiplex PCR, lists solely in-frame clones and lacks some. Of hundreds of thousands of clones in the sample, 80% to 95% were seen once. Sequenced material: naive CD8+ T cells sorted from blood. The receptors originated from a man aged 25 to 45 in good health. The CDR3 runs from the conserved cysteine through the conserved F or W. The D gene is left open where the match is weak. Some rows have no size entry. The others give once, few or many, or a class for an expanded clone.

clone size	V gene	D gene	J gene	CDR3 length	CDR3 DNA	CDR3 protein
.	TRBV4-1	TRBD2	TRBJ2-7	14	TGCGCCAGCAGCCTCCGGGAGGCCTCCTACGAGCAGTACTTC	CASSLREASYEQYF
once	TRBV12-5	TRBD1	TRBJ1-1	13	TGTGCTAGTGGTTGGGACAGGGGCACTGAAGCTTTCTTT	CASGWDRGTEAFF
.	TRBV5-1	TRBD1	TRBJ2-5	14	TGCGCCAGCGGATTCGGACAGGGGGCGGAGACCCAGTACTTC	CASGFGQGAETQYF
.	TRBV5-5	.	TRBJ2-2	16	TGTGCCAGCAGCTACGAATGGGCAGAGACCACCGGGGAGCTGTTTTTT	CASSYEWAETTGELFF
.	TRBV10-3	.	TRBJ2-5	13	TGTGCCATCAGTGAGCGAACCAGGGAGACCCAGTACTTC	CAISERTRETQYF
few	TRBV5-4	.	TRBJ2-7	13	TGTGCCAGCAGCTTCGGCAGCTCCTACGAGCAGTACTTC	CASSFGSSYEQYF
few	TRBV9	TRBD2	TRBJ2-2	17	TGTGCCAGCAGCGTAGAGGGACTAGCGGGTAACACCGGGGAGCTGTTTTTT	CASSVEGLAGNTGELFF
.	TRBV7-2	TRBD1	TRBJ2-5	14	TGTGCCAGCCGACAGGGGCAGTACCAAGAGACCCAGTACTTC	CASRQGQYQETQYF
.	TRBV15	.	TRBJ2-2	14	TGTGCCACCAGCGAAGGTCTTCGGCCCGGGGAGCTGTTTTTT	CATSEGLRPGELFF
.	TRBV7-9	TRBD2	TRBJ2-7	16	TGTGCCAGCAGCCCCCGGCGGGGGGAGGAGACATACGAGCAGTACTTC	CASSPRRGEETYEQYF
.	TRBV10-1	.	TRBJ2-1	15	TGCGCCAGCAGTGAGTGGAAAGGGACTCTGGGTGAGCAGTTCTTC	CASSEWKGTLGEQFF
once	TRBV27	.	TRBJ2-3	12	TGTGCCAGCAGTATGCTCACAGATACGCAGTATTTT	CASSMLTDTQYF
.	TRBV28	.	TRBJ2-7	12	TGTGCCAGCAGTTCCCTGCTGGGCGAGCAGTACTTC	CASSSLLGEQYF
.	TRBV6-6	.	TRBJ1-4	15	TGTGCCAGCAGTTACCCTTCGACGGGTAATGAAAAACTGTTTTTT	CASSYPSTGNEKLFF
.	TRBV6-6	.	TRBJ2-1	12	TGTGCCACCGCGGACACTTACAATGAGCAGTTCTTC	CATADTYNEQFF
.	TRBV7-9	TRBD1	TRBJ2-7	14	TGTGCCAGCAGCTCTGGACAGGGAGTTTACGAGCAGTACTTC	CASSSGQGVYEQYF
.	TRBV11-2	.	TRBJ2-1	11	TGTGCCAGCAGCGCCTACAATGAGCAGTTCTTC	CASSAYNEQFF
once	TRBV7-6	TRBD2	TRBJ2-7	20	TGTGCCAGCAGCTTAGCGAAAATACGAGGACTAGCGGATATCTCCTACGAGCAGTACTTC	CASSLAKIRGLADISYEQYF
.	TRBV15	TRBD2	TRBJ2-3	16	TGTGCCACCAGCAGCCCAACGGGACTAGCGGGAAATACGCAGTATTTT	CATSSPTGLAGNTQYF
.	TRBV27	.	TRBJ2-5	13	TGTGCCAGCAGTTTAGAGGCCGAAGAGACCCAGTACTTC	CASSLEAEETQYF
.	TRBV5-4	.	TRBJ2-7	14	TGTGCCAGCAGCAGCCCGAGTACAGGGTACGAGCAGTACTTC	CASSSPSTGYEQYF
.	TRBV28	.	TRBJ2-7	15	TGTGCCAGCAGTGCAAACGACAGGATATCCTACGAGCAGTACTTC	CASSANDRISYEQYF
.	TRBV6-5	.	TRBJ2-1	14	TGTGCCAGCAGTTACCATACCGAAGCCAATGAGCAGTTCTTC	CASSYHTEANEQFF
.	TRBV27	.	TRBJ1-5	15	TGTGCCACGAAGGCGGGGCTGGGGGTAGGTCAGCCCCAGCATTTT	CATKAGLGVGQPQHF
.	TRBV14	TRBD2	TRBJ2-7	14	TGTGCCAGCAGCCTAGCGGGAGGGTTCTACGAGCAGTACTTC	CASSLAGGFYEQYF
.	TRBV19	.	TRBJ1-2	15	TGTGCCAGTAGTAACAATTGGAGTAGAACCTATGGCTACACCTTC	CASSNNWSRTYGYTF
.	TRBV5-4	.	TRBJ2-7	14	TGTGCCAGCAGCGCCCGGGACGGTAACTACGAGCAGTACTTC	CASSARDGNYEQYF
.	TRBV29-1	.	TRBJ1-4	11	TGCAGCGTAAGTGCGTCTGAAAAACTGTTTTTT	CSVSASEKLFF
.	TRBV28	TRBD1	TRBJ1-5	17	TGTGCCAGCAGTAGTATTTCGGACAGGGGGCGTAATCAGCCCCAGCATTTT	CASSSISDRGRNQPQHF
.	TRBV29-1	.	TRBJ1-2	16	TGCAGCGTTCTCTTGCCCCTCTCGACAGATCCTAATGGCTACACCTTC	CSVLLPLSTDPNGYTF
.	TRBV4-1	TRBD2	TRBJ2-7	15	TGCGCCAGCAGCCTTCGACTAGCGCCCGACTACGAGCAGTACTTC	CASSLRLAPDYEQYF
.	TRBV14	.	TRBJ1-3	13	TGTGCCAGCAGCCTCGGGCCCCGCCACACCATATATTTT	CASSLGPRHTIYF
.	TRBV15	.	TRBJ2-6	13	TGTGCCACCCGGAGCTCTGGGGCCAACGTCCTGACTTTC	CATRSSGANVLTF
once	TRBV6-5	.	TRBJ2-7	14	TGTGCCAGCAGTTACTCGTATCCGGAGTCAGAGCAGTACTTC	CASSYSYPESEQYF
.	TRBV12-2	.	TRBJ2-2	18	TGTGCAAGTCGCTTAGCCCCTGGCGGGAGGTTAAACACCGGGGAGCTGTTTTTT	CASRLAPGGRLNTGELFF
.	TRBV7-2	.	TRBJ2-2	14	TGTGCCAGCAGCTTTGGTGGGAACACCGGGGAGCTGTTTTTT	CASSFGGNTGELFF
.	TRBV27	TRBD1	TRBJ2-7	14	TGTGCCAGCAGTTTAAGGGGGCGCCCCGGCGAGCAGTACTTC	CASSLRGRPGEQYF